This T cell receptor beta chain was observed in a study of blood T cell repertoires in COVID-19. Study-wide context: The origin of the acute and convalescent COVID-19 samples was the United States, Italy and Spain. PBMCs, B-cell-depleted T cells, or T cells were the source of the cDNA or gDNA that made up the material.

Germline V gives CDR1 LGHNT, CDR2 FRNRAP. There are 16 residues in the CDR3. V lost 9 bases and J lost 3; bases outside the gene matches: 14. Authors' analysis steps: Nucleated cell number was recorded as an estimate derived from reference gene primer amplification. The data were produced by immunoSEQ multiplex PCR, yet TCRdb's version contains in-frame clones alone and is incomplete. V and J calls and clone size are those listed in that table; D and trimming were worked out from the DNA. The sample lists a few hundred thousand clones; 70% to 90% were seen once. Material: PBMCs or T cells enriched from blood (not recorded which). The rearrangement uses TRBV12-5 and TRBJ2-3; 8 positions agree with TRBD2. The sequence was obtained from a man aged 25 to 45 who had recovered from COVID-19. This CDR3 is CASATSSRGGTDTQYF. The CDR3 nucleotides read TGTGCTAGCGCCACCTCATCGCGCGGGGGGACAGATACGCAGTATTTT.